This T cell receptor (beta chain) originates from a study of blood T cell repertoires in COVID-19. About the study: Collection of acute and convalescent COVID-19 samples took place in the United States, Italy and Spain. Sample material is recorded as cDNA or gDNA derived from T cells, B-cell-depleted T cells, or PBMCs.

Repertoires were generated with immunoSEQ multiplex PCR, while TCRdb's copy carries only in-frame clones and drops some. The table lists approximately 210,000 clones, roughly 92% of them singletons. About this clone itself: One end of the junction does not line up with germline, which may come from a read error.

Patients at the Seattle site were enrolled during active infection and followed longitudinally. The CDR3 is made up of 16 amino acids. The germline V gene encodes CDR1 MGHRA and CDR2 YSYEKL. The source is a man under 40 with COVID-19, enrolled during active disease. Source material: peripheral blood. The chain joins TRBV4-1 to TRBJ2-1, with 14 positions matching TRBD2. The CDR3 DNA is TGCGCCCGCAGGCGACGACTAGCGGGGGGGGGCCATGAGCAGTTCTTC. Protein: CARRRRLAGGGHEQFF.